This TCR beta chain was sequenced during a study of blood T cells in healthy people across ages (dated by TCRdb to the mid-2010s). About the study as a whole: In model experiments, roughly one uniquely barcoded TCR beta cDNA molecule per two T cells was captured by template switching. To track age-related changes in TCR beta repertoire diversity, the study relied on deep sequencing normalized with unique cDNA molecular identifiers. The donors were split into four age groups: young (average about 16 years), middle-aged (around 40), aged (about 56) and long-lived (more than 80). Using the same blood draw, the study looked at two additional independent replicas of 1 million unique cDNA reads for two donors, one aged 18 to 30 and the other aged 80 or older.

This clonotype was recorded a few times. Its antigen target is currently unknown. No per-base quality is available; no much larger clone lies one base away. The library came from 5' RACE. Instrument used: Illumina HiSeq 2500. A second PCR of roughly 6 to 12 cycles was run with a J-beta primer mix and a sample-barcoded 5' primer. A unique molecular identifier was introduced onto each TCR beta cDNA molecule by a template-switch 5' adaptor carrying 12 random nucleotides. At least 2.5 million CDR3-containing paired-end reads were obtained from each sample. First-strand cDNA synthesis was performed from all RNA using the Mint cDNA synthesis kit, with priming by a TRBC-specific oligonucleotide. Following uracil-DNA glycosylase treatment, all cDNA underwent a first 18-cycle PCR with the universal primers M1SS and BC2_uni_R. In the paper's pipeline: Each sample was normalized by randomly selecting 1 million high-quality reads, each carrying a distinct molecular identifier. Instead of being binned into consensus sequences, reads that shared molecular identifiers were thrown out. CDR3 identification, clonotype clustering and error correction used MiTCR with a Q25 quality threshold and the strictest error-elimination algorithm. A nonparametric unseen species model with Euler transformation was used to estimate a lower bound on total TCR beta diversity. The raw public data were reprocessed by TCRdb itself: fastp quality trimming at Q25, MiXCR clonotype calling, in-frame beta chains only. Merged by CDR3 protein, the rows form single entries marked with the most common genes and DNA. None of the V and J calls come from the authors' own analysis; TCRdb made them. This sample gives some 760,000 distinct CDR3 sequences in total; about 25% of them show up just once. The ten largest make up under 4.5% of the sample.

The donors were under 40 Caucasian individuals from Russia, aged roughly 6 to 100 years, who were systemically healthy. Around 10 milliliters of peripheral blood were drawn from each donor into EDTA-treated Vacutainer tubes. PBMCs were isolated by Ficoll-Paque density-gradient centrifugation, with at least 7 million obtained per sample. Total RNA, at least 5.5 micrograms per sample, was extracted from PBMCs with Trizol reagent. For every donor, flow cytometry on a PBMC aliquot measured the percentage of naive CD45RAhigh/CD27high T cells. General conclusions and limits of the study: Because the CMV infection status of the donors was unknown, age-related changes in expanded clonotypes may potentially have been confounded. Observed TCR beta diversity correlated strongly with the percentage of naive T cells measured by flow cytometry. Conclusive comparison of naive and antigen-experienced compartments was prevented by the profiling of bulk unsorted PBMCs. The long-lived group showed more naive CD4+ T cells, fewer expanded clones and increased TCR diversity than the aged group, suggesting age selection. Observed TCR beta diversity per million T cells fell roughly linearly with age, and a significant reduction was already apparent by age roughly 41. Estimates of total diversity from one million sequenced T cells were regarded as lower bounds and underestimates.

The germline V end is reduced by 3 bases and the J end by 4 bases; junction bases left unmatched: 3. The CDR3 sequence holds 14 residues, the cysteine and phenylalanine included. Only the CDR3 region is kept as DNA, spanning 42 bases read in frame from base 1. CDR1 and CDR2 are read off the germline V gene (reference sequence) as MNHEY and SMNVEV. Another study also made use of these data, one on T cells of mothers and their children. That second publication adds: Nine systemically healthy Caucasian individuals served as donors, namely three mothers together with their six children. cDNA synthesis consumed the entire amount of extracted RNA, loaded at around 1.5 ug RNA in each 15 ul reaction. In the second PCR, the M1S primer introduced both the sample barcodes and 2-4 random nucleotides. More than 8 million TCR beta CDR3 reads were obtained from each mother, and several million reads were obtained from each child. Thymic selection similarly shapes TCR recombination output in related and unrelated pairs, with minor effect from inherited differences. Normalized repertoire overlap was always slightly but never significantly higher in related than unrelated mother-child pairs. No persistent microchimeric T cell clones were detected, at a sensitivity of around 97 clones per million clonotypes. The study used deep NGS to compare TCR beta repertoires of mothers and children, seeking features distinguishing related mother-child pairs from unrelated individuals. The mean age was approximately 41 +/- 4 years for the mothers and roughly 11 +/- 4 years for the children. After adapter ligation was performed with NEBNext reagents, the libraries were sequenced on an Illumina HiSeq 2000 with 100+100 nt paired-end reads. To prevent cross-contamination, the mother and child libraries were prepared a month apart and were sequenced in separate runs. For each donor, somewhere between 500,000 and 2,000,000 distinct TCR beta clonotypes were identified. Naive TCR beta clonotypes were estimated from low-frequency clonotypes matched to each donor's FACS-determined naive share, without sorting.

The material sequenced was blood. Recombination joined TRBV27 with TRBJ2-7; TRBD1 fits 10 bases in the junction. The clonotype originates from a boy younger than 18 in good health. The CDR3 protein is CASSFVGQGYEQYF. The nucleotide sequence reads as follows: TGTGCCAGCAGTTTCGTGGGACAGGGGTACGAGCAGTACTTC.